The 32 T cell receptor beta chains below come from one sample, sequenced in a study of identical twins. TCRdb ran MiXCR on the 5' RACE reads and lists one entry per CDR3 protein. The table has 400,000 to 500,000 distinct CDR3 sequences, roughly an eighth seen once. This sample also belongs to another study, concerning yellow fever vaccine responses in identical twins.

Sequencing was done on a sample of CD4+ T cells sorted from blood. The receptors were sampled from a woman between 18 and 29 years old in good health.

There are a few counts of this clonotype. The chain recombines TRBV20-1 with TRBJ2-1; D is possibly TRBD2 (5 bases). The V gene lost 6 bases and the J gene lost 10 bases, with 19 bases spanning the gap. From germline, CDR1 is DFQATT and CDR2 SNEGSKA (reference sequence). This CDR3 contains 13 residues. CDR3 sequence reads: CSAPDWEPTEQFF. The CDR3 nucleotides are TGCAGTGCCCCGGACTGGGAACCCACAGAGCAGTTCTTC.

This clonotype was observed a handful of times. The CDR3 spells CATRSGTGLMNTEAFF. DNA for the CDR3: TGTGCCACCAGATCCGGGACAGGGCTAATGAACACTGAAGCTTTCTTT. The chain employs TRBV24-1 and TRBJ1-1, with 9 bases aligning to TRBD1. The CDR3 extends over 16 amino acids. Germline V gene lookup returns CDR1 KGHDR and CDR2 SFDVKD. V was pared by 7 bases and J by 0 bases, with 8 bases of the junction left unmatched.

This chain joins TRBV27 and TRBJ1-2; 9 bases are shared with TRBD1. V gave up 6 bases and J gave up 4 bases; unmatched junction bases: 15. This CDR3 is built from 17 residues. CDR1 is MNHEY, CDR2 SMNVEV, per germline (reference sequence). CDR3: CASSPGTGNLGGYGYTF. In DNA, the CDR3 is TGTGCCAGCAGCCCTGGGACAGGGAATCTTGGTGGCTATGGCTACACCTTC.

At least ten counts were recorded for this clonotype. The rearrangement joins TRBV3-1 to TRBJ1-5, with TRBD1 matching 8 bases. Trimming cost V 3 bases and J 2 bases; bases outside gene matches: 6. This CDR3 is 16 amino acids long. The germline V gene has CDR1 LGHDT and CDR2 YNNKEL (reference sequence). The CDR3 sequence: CASSHGQGGGNQPQHF. The DNA of the CDR3 is TGTGCCAGCAGCCACGGACAGGGTGGAGGCAATCAGCCCCAGCATTTT.

The genes are TRBV18 and TRBJ2-1; 14 nucleotides align to TRBD2. The CDR3 runs to 19 residues. J gave up 1 base and V 3 bases, and 8 bases lay outside the gene matches. Germline CDR1 is KGHSH and CDR2 is LQKENI. The CDR3 bases are TGTGCCAGCTCACCCCCGGGACTAGCGGGGGTCCCTTCCTACAATGAGCAGTTCTTC. It encodes CASSPPGLAGVPSYNEQFF.

This clonotype occurred a few times. V is TRBV25-1 and J is TRBJ1-1, with TRBD1 as a possible D gene (5 bases). The V end was cut by 5 bases, the J end by 4 bases, with 14 bases between. The CDR3 is made up of 14 amino acids. Per the germline V gene, CDR1 is MGHDK and CDR2 is SYGVNS. The CDR3 sequence is CASSPRGRSTEAFF. The CDR3 DNA reads as TGTGCCAGCAGTCCCCGGGGCCGGAGCACTGAAGCTTTCTTT.

This clonotype turned up a few times. V usage is TRBV7-2 and J usage is TRBJ2-2; TRBD2 matches 13 bases. Germline trimming cut 4 bases from V and 5 bases from J; bases unmatched to any gene: 4. Germline CDR1 is SGHTA and CDR2 is FQGNSA. The CDR3 spans 16 residues. CDR3 loop: CASSYWTSGGTGELFF. The CDR3 DNA follows: TGTGCCAGCAGCTACTGGACTAGCGGGGGAACCGGGGAGCTGTTTTTT.

This clonotype came up many times. The CDR3 region has the DNA TGCAGTGCCGACGGGGGCGGAAGAGGTAGGAATGAGCAGTTCTTC. As protein: CSADGGGRGRNEQFF. The chain has TRBV20-1 and TRBJ2-1, with D perhaps given as TRBD1 or TRBD2 (6 bases each). Looked up from germline, CDR1 is DFQATT and CDR2 is SNEGSKA (reference sequence). The CDR3 length is 15 residues. V lost 6 bases and J lost 7, with 22 bases in between.

The rearrangement links TRBV6-5 to TRBJ2-1; D perhaps matches TRBD2 (5 bases). The germline V gene has CDR1 MNHEY and CDR2 SVGAGI. V lost 0 bases and J lost 5, with 11 bases in between. This CDR3 is built from 15 residues. CDR3 sequence: CASSYSRESHNEQFF. The CDR3, as DNA: TGTGCCAGCAGTTACTCGAGGGAGTCCCACAATGAGCAGTTCTTC.

This clonotype was observed a single time. Being one base from a much bigger clone, this may be a read error. V and J are TRBV5-1 and TRBJ2-3; D perhaps matches TRBD1 (6 bases). Germline CDR1 SGHRS, CDR2 YFSETQ. The CDR3 covers 14 residues. Trimming shortened V by 4 bases and J by 6 bases, and 15 bases separated the two germline ends. The CDR3 coding sequence is TGCGCCAGCAGCAGGGACAAGGGCGCGGATACGCAGTATTTT. Amino acids: CASSRDKGADTQYF.

About this clonotype: This CDR3 fails to terminate in the conserved phenylalanine or tryptophan, so it likely reflects a read error. This chain links TRBV4-2 with TRBJ2-1, with TRBD1 matching 10 bases. V shed 3 bases, J shed 4 bases, and the junction held 6 bases outside the gene matches. Germline V gene data show CDR1 as LGHNA and CDR2 as YNFKEQ. CDR3 size: 16 residues. CDR3 nucleotide sequence: TGTGCCAGCAGCCAGCGGGGGACAGGGGCTTACAATGAGCAGTTCCTC. Protein: CASSQRGTGAYNEQFL.

This clonotype was counted ten times or more. This rearrangement joins TRBV15 to TRBJ2-5; the D is unclear. V lost 0 bases and J lost 0, with 11 bases in between. In germline, CDR1 is LNHNV, CDR2 YYDKDF (reference sequence). The CDR3 spans 16 residues. The CDR3 is CATSRDRMNNQETQYF. CDR3 nucleotides: TGTGCCACCAGCAGAGACAGGATGAATAACCAAGAGACCCAGTACTTC. The full variable domain, rest sourced from reference TRBV15 and TRBJ2-5, is DAMVIQNPRYQVTQFGKPVTLSCSQTLNHNVMYWYQQKSSQAPKLLFHYYDKDFNNEADTPDNFQSRRPNTSFCFLDIRSPGLGDTAMYLCATSRDRMNNQETQYFGPGTRLLVL.

This clonotype was counted between two and nine times. CDR3 nucleotides: TGCAGCGTTGGCGGGGGACAGGGGGCGTACGAGCAGTACTTC. It codes for CSVGGGQGAYEQYF. The chain employs TRBV29-1 and TRBJ2-7; 12 positions agree with TRBD1. Germline assignment: CDR1 SQVTM and CDR2 ANQGSEA. Germline trimming cut 4 bases from V and 4 bases from J; bases unmatched to any gene: 5. This CDR3 is 14 amino acids long.

This clonotype appeared a few times. The rearrangement links TRBV20-1 to TRBJ2-7; D is perhaps TRBD2 (5 bases). The CDR3 runs 14 residues. The germline CDR1 and CDR2 sequences are DFQATT and SNEGSKA (reference sequence). V was pared by 0 bases and J by 2 bases, with 11 bases between. CDR3 DNA sequence: TGCAGTGCTAGAGATGATAAGCGGCCCTACGAGCAGTACTTC. Translated: CSARDDKRPYEQYF.

V is TRBV30 and J is TRBJ2-7; perhaps TRBD2 as D (5 bases). The V gene's germline CDR1 is GTSNPN and CDR2 SVGIG (reference sequence). CDR3 length: 13 amino acids. The V gene lost 0 bases and the J gene lost 7 bases, with 13 bases spanning the gap. CDR3 sequence (DNA): TGTGCCTGGAGTGTAGAGTGGGCGGGTGAGCAGTACTTC. It codes for CAWSVEWAGEQYF. The entire variable domain, with the rest obtained from reference TRBV30 and TRBJ2-7, is as follows: SQTIHQWPATLVQPVGSPLSLECTVEGTSNPNLYWYRQAAGRGLQLLFYSVGIGQISSEVPQNLSASRPQDRQFILSSKKLLLSDSGFYLCAWSVEWAGEQYFGPGTRLTVT.

The chain couples TRBV10-3 to TRBJ2-5; the D call may be TRBD1 or TRBD2 (5 bases each). The CDR3 runs 15 residues. V was clipped by 0 bases and J by 1 base, with 9 bases between them. Germline CDR1 reads ENHRY; CDR2 reads SYGVKD. CDR3 in DNA: TGTGCCATCAGTGAGTCTAGAGGGGTCCAAGAGACCCAGTACTTC. Translation: CAISESRGVQETQYF.

The chain joins TRBV11-2 to TRBJ2-3; perhaps TRBD2 as D (6 bases). Trimming took 5 bases from V and 4 from J, leaving 10 bases between them. The CDR3 spans 13 residues. Germline CDR1 and CDR2: SGHAT and FQNNGV. This CDR3 is CASSPIAADTQYF. CDR3 sequence (DNA): TGTGCCAGCAGCCCAATAGCGGCAGATACGCAGTATTTT.

This clonotype was detected ten times or more. The chain carries TRBV15 and TRBJ2-7, with 8 bases identical to TRBD1. The V gene's germline CDR1 is LNHNV and CDR2 YYDKDF (reference sequence). This CDR3 has 17 residues. J was trimmed by 2 bases and V by 4 bases; bases with no gene match: 13. For the CDR3, the DNA is TGTGCCACCAGCACGGCCTCCGGACAGGGAATTCCCTACGAGCAGTACTTC. Protein sequence: CATSTASGQGIPYEQYF.

The table lists this clonotype with many counts. The genes are TRBV11-3 and TRBJ2-1; 11 positions agree with TRBD2. The CDR3 contains 18 residues. With 4 bases clipped from V and 1 base from J, the junction kept 9 bases outside the gene matches. The V gene's germline CDR1 is SGHNT and CDR2 YENEEA. In DNA form, the CDR3 reads TGTGCCAGCAGCTGGGGGATTAGCGGGAGGGGGTCCTACAATGAGCAGTTCTTC. Translated, it gives CASSWGISGRGSYNEQFF.

The J gene is TRBJ2-7, the V gene TRBV5-5, with TRBD2 as a possible D gene (5 bases). V lost 4 bases to trimming and J lost 0 bases, with 17 bases between them. Germline values: CDR1 SGHKS, CDR2 YYEKEE (reference sequence). The CDR3 length is 16 residues. The chain's CDR3 is CASSMSVAGISYEQYF. CDR3 nucleotides: TGTGCCAGCAGCATGTCCGTGGCGGGTATCTCCTACGAGCAGTACTTC.

This clonotype was counted a few times. The genes are TRBV5-5 and TRBJ1-5; 12 bases fit TRBD1. Unmatched junction bases numbered 8, after V lost 1 base and J lost 6 bases. Germline V gives CDR1 SGHKS, CDR2 YYEKEE (reference sequence). The CDR3 has 17 amino acids. CDR3 residues: CASSLRTGTGGFQPQHF. DNA of the CDR3: TGTGCCAGCAGCTTGAGAACCGGGACAGGGGGCTTTCAGCCCCAGCATTTT.

There are a few counts of this clonotype. V gene TRBV19 combines with J gene TRBJ2-4; D perhaps matches TRBD2 (5 bases). The V and J ends lost 3 bases and 11 bases respectively, with 17 bases between them. CDR1 is LNHDA and CDR2 is SQIVND in the germline V gene (reference sequence). The CDR3 covers 14 residues. CDR3 DNA sequence: TGTGCCAGTAGTATCCAGCAGGACTTGAGGTTTCAGTACTTC. Translated, it gives CASSIQQDLRFQYF.

This rearrangement joins TRBV29-1 to TRBJ1-2, with 9 bases fitting TRBD1. Per the germline V gene, CDR1 is SQVTM and CDR2 is ANQGSEA. The CDR3 spans 15 residues. Losses at the gene ends were 0 bases for V and 3 bases for J; bases not matched to a gene: 5. The CDR3: CSVEDTGGYDYGYTF. In DNA, the CDR3 is TGCAGCGTTGAAGATACAGGGGGCTACGACTATGGCTACACCTTC.

The CDR3 region is CASTLAGAHNEQFF. For the CDR3, the DNA is TGTGCCAGCACCCTAGCGGGGGCCCACAATGAGCAGTTCTTC. J is TRBJ2-1 and V is TRBV6-1; 10 bases are shared with TRBD2. The CDR3 runs 14 residues. V shed 7 bases and J 5 bases; nucleotides not matched to a gene: 5. CDR1 is MNHNS, CDR2 SASEGT, per germline.

In its sample, this clonotype was seen many times. The rearrangement links TRBV3-1 to TRBJ2-5, with D possibly being TRBD2 (6 bases). Germline CDR1 LGHDT, CDR2 YNNKEL (reference sequence). This CDR3 region has 14 residues. V was shortened by 1 base and J by 2 bases, with 8 bases between the two germline ends. CDR3 sequence reads: CASSQAAGQETQYF. CDR3 nucleotides: TGTGCCAGCAGCCAAGCGGCGGGGCAAGAGACCCAGTACTTC.

This clonotype was recorded at least ten times. The rearrangement joins TRBV29-1 to TRBJ2-3; TRBD2 aligns across 15 bases. This CDR3 is 17 amino acids long. V trimming: 0 bases; J trimming: 6 bases; junction bases outside the gene matches: 7. Germline CDR1 SQVTM, CDR2 ANQGSEA. This CDR3 is CSVEDPRTSGGADTQYF. The CDR3 DNA is TGCAGCGTTGAAGATCCGAGGACTAGCGGGGGGGCCGATACGCAGTATTTT.

This rearrangement joins TRBV19 to TRBJ1-5; D is unclear. Germline V gene data show CDR1 as LNHDA and CDR2 as SQIVND (reference sequence). The V gene lost 6 bases and the J gene lost 0 bases, with 24 bases spanning the gap. The CDR3 has 19 residues. The CDR3 sequence: CASSSSGSAITNSNQPQHF. CDR3 DNA sequence: TGTGCCAGTAGCTCCTCAGGCTCCGCCATTACCAATAGCAATCAGCCCCAGCATTTT.

This clonotype was seen more than once but under ten times. The chain combines TRBV2 with TRBJ2-2; 9 bases are shared with TRBD2. With V trimmed by 6 bases and J by 6 bases, 8 bases remained unmatched. Germline CDR1 reads SNHLY; CDR2 reads FYNNEI. The CDR3 is 15 residues long. The CDR3 nucleotides are TGTGCCAGCAGGGTAGCGGGAGTTGTGGCCGGGGAGCTGTTTTTT. Encoded protein: CASRVAGVVAGELFF.

The chain has TRBV5-1 and TRBJ1-1, with a possible D match to TRBD1 (6 bases). This CDR3 has 15 amino acids. Germline V CDR1 and CDR2: SGHRS, YFSETQ. V was pared by 0 bases and J by 4 bases, with 13 bases between. The CDR3 here is CASSLGGASGTEAFF. CDR3 sequence (DNA): TGCGCCAGCAGCTTGGGGGGGGCCTCGGGCACTGAAGCTTTCTTT. The variable domain in full, with the rest retrieved from reference TRBV5-1 and TRBJ1-1, is KAGVTQTPRYLIKTRGQQVTLSCSPISGHRSVSWYQQTPGQGLQFLFEYFSETQRNKGNFPGRFSGRQFSNSRSEMNVSTLELGDSALYLCASSLGGASGTEAFFGQGTRLTVV.

This clonotype was counted at least ten times. This chain connects TRBV7-2 to TRBJ2-7; 8 bases align to TRBD1. V dropped 1 base and J dropped 3; count of bases not matched to a gene: 2. The CDR3 covers 14 residues. CDR1 is SGHTA, CDR2 FQGNSA, per germline. In DNA form, the CDR3 reads TGTGCCAGCAGCTTAGTGGGACAGGACTACGAGCAGTACTTC. Residues: CASSLVGQDYEQYF.

At least ten counts were recorded for this clonotype. The chain has TRBV16 and TRBJ1-1; possible D gene TRBD1, 6 bases. The CDR3 consists of 13 residues. Deletions cut 0 bases from V and 5 bases from J, with 7 bases between. The germline V gene has CDR1 KGHSY and CDR2 FQNENV. The CDR3 DNA reads TGTGCCAGCAGCCAATCTAGGGGGACTGAAGCTTTCTTT. This encodes CASSQSRGTEAFF.

The CDR3 loop is CASLGVAVDSYNEQFF. The CDR3 region has the DNA TGTGCCAGTTTGGGAGTAGCGGTCGACTCCTACAATGAGCAGTTCTTC. This rearrangement joins TRBV6-2 or TRBV6-3 to TRBJ2-1, with D perhaps matching TRBD2 (6 bases). Looked up from germline, CDR1 is MNHEY and CDR2 is SVGEGT. CDR3 length: 16 amino acids. V dropped 9 bases and J dropped 0 bases, with 18 bases sitting between them.